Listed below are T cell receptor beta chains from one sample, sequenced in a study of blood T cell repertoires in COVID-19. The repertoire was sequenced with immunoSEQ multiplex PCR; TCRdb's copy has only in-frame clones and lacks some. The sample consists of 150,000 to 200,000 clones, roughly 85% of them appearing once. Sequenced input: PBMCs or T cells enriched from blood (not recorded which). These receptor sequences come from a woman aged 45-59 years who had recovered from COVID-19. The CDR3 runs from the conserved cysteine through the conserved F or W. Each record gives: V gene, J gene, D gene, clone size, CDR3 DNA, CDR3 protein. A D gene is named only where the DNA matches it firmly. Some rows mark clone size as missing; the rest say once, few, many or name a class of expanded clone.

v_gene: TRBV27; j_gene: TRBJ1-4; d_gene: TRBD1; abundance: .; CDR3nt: TGTGCCAGCAGGCGATCTCCCGGGACAGCCGAAAAACTGTTTTTT; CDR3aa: CASRRSPGTAEKLFF
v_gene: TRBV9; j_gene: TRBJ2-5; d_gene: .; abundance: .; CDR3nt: TGTGCCAGCAGCGTTGGAACAGCCCAAGAGACCCAGTACTTC; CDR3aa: CASSVGTAQETQYF
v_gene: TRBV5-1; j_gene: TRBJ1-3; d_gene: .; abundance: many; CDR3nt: TGCGCCAGCAGCTTGGAACCCGGGGGATACACCATATATTTT; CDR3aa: CASSLEPGGYTIYF
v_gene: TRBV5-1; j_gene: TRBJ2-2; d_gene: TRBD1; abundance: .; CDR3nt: TGCGCCAGCAGTATATGGACAGGACGGACCGGGGAGCTGTTTTTT; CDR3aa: CASSIWTGRTGELFF
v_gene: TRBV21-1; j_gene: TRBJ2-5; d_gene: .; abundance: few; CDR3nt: TGTGCCAGCTCTGGCACCGAGGGACTGATTTACCAAGAGACCCAGTACTTC; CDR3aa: CASSGTEGLIYQETQYF
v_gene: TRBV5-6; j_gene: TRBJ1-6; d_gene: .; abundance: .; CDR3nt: TGTGCCAGCAGCCCGAGGGAGCGGAGGAATTCACCCCTCCACTTT; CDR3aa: CASSPRERRNSPLHF
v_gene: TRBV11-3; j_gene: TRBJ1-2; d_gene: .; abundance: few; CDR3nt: TGTGCCAGCAGCCCCCCCCGGGGAGGCCATGGCTACACCTTC; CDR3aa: CASSPPRGGHGYTF
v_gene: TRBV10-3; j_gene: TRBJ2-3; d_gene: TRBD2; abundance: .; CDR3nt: TGTGCCATCCGGCCCGGGGGGAGCACAGATACGCAGTATTTT; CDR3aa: CAIRPGGSTDTQYF
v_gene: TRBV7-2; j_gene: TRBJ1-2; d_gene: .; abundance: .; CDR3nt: TGTGCCAGCAGCCTACCCGCCAAGAGCGGCTACACCTTC; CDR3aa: CASSLPAKSGYTF
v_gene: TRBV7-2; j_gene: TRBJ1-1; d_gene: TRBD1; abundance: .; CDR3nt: TGTGCCAGCAGCCGTAACAGGGGGGGGATGAACACTGAAGCTTTCTTT; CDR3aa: CASSRNRGGMNTEAFF
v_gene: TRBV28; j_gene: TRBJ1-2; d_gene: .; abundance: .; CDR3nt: TGTGCCAGCGAGGAGGGAAGCGGCTACACCTTC; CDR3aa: CASEEGSGYTF
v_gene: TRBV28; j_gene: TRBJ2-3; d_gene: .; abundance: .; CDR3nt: TGTGCCAGCAGTTTTAAGGGGGGGGCGGCAGATACGCAGTATTTT; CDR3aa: CASSFKGGAADTQYF
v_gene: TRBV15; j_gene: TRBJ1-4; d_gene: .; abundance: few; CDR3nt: TGTGCCACCAGCAGGGGGGAGGATGAAAAACTGTTTTTT; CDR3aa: CATSRGEDEKLFF
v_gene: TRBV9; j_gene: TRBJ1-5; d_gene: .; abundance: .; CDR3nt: TGTGCCAGCAGCGTAACTTCGGGGAATCAGCCCCAGCATTTT; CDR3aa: CASSVTSGNQPQHF
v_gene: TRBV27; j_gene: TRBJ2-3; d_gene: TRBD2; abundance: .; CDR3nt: TGTGCCAGCAGTCTCACTGTAGCGGGGGGGATAGATACGCAGTATTTT; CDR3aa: CASSLTVAGGIDTQYF
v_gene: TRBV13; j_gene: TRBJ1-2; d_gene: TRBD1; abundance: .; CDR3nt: TGTGCCAGCAGCGCCGGGACAGATCCCGATGGCTACACCTTC; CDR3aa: CASSAGTDPDGYTF
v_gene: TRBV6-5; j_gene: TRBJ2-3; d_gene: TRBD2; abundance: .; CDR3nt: TGTGCCAGCTTACCGGGACTAGCGAGCACAGATACGCAGTATTTT; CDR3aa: CASLPGLASTDTQYF
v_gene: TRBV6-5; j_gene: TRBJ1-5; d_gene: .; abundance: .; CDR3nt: TGTGCCAGCAGTTACGGTACAGCAATATCCAATCAGCCCCAGCATTTT; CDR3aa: CASSYGTAISNQPQHF
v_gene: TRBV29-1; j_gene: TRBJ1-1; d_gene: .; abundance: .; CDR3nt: TGCAGCGTTGAGTTGGGGCCAGAAAACACTGAAGCTTTCTTT; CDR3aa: CSVELGPENTEAFF
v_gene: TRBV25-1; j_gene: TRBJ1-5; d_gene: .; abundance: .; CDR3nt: TGTGCCAGCCAGGCCGGCAGGTCTAATCAGCCCCAGCATTTT; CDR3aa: CASQAGRSNQPQHF
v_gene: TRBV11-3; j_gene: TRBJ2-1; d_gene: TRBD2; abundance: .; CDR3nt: TGTGCCAGCAGCCTAGCGGGGTCATACAATGAGCAGTTCTTC; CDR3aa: CASSLAGSYNEQFF
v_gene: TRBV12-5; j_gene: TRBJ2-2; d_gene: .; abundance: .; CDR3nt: TGTGCTAGTGGCCGGGATACCGGGGAGCTGTTTTTT; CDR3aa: CASGRDTGELFF
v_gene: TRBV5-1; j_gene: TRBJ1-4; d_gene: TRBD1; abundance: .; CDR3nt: TGCGCCAGCAGCCAGCCCGACAGGGCGAAGGAAAAACTGTTTTTT; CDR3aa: CASSQPDRAKEKLFF
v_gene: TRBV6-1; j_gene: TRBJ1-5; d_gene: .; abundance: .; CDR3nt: TGTGCCAGCAGTGAAAAACAGGGTCCTCAGCCCCAGCATTTT; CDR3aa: CASSEKQGPQPQHF
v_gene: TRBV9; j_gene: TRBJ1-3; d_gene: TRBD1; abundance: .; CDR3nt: TGTGCCAGCAGCGCAGGGACAGGGGGATTTAGTGGAAACACCATATATTTT; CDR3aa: CASSAGTGGFSGNTIYF
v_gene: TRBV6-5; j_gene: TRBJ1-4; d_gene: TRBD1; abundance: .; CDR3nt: TGTGCCAGCAGTTACCTCACAGGGGGACGGGAAAAACTGTTTTTT; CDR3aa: CASSYLTGGREKLFF
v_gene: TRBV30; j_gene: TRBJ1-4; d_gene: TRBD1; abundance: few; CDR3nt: TGTGCCTGGAGCCCGGGACAGGGGGTGCGAAAACTGTTTTTT; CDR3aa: CAWSPGQGVRKLFF
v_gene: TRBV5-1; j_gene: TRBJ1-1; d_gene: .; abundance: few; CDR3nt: TGCGCCAGCAGCTTGACCTCCGGGGGAAGGAACACTGAAGCTTTCTTT; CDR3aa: CASSLTSGGRNTEAFF
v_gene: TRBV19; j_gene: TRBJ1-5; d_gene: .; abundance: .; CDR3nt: TGTGCCAGTAGTATTCCCCTCTTGACAGCTCCGCCCCAGCATTTT; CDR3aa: CASSIPLLTAPPQHF
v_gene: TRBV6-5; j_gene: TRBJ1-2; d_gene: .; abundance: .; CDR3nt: TGTGCCAGCAGTTACTCAGGAGGGATTCTACACAATGGCTACACCTTC; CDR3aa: CASSYSGGILHNGYTF
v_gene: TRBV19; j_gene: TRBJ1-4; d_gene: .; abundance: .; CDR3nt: TGTGCCACCCGACCGGAAGCCGAGGAGGAAAAACTGTTTTTT; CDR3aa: CATRPEAEEEKLFF
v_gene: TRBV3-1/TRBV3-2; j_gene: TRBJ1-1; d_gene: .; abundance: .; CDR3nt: TGTGCCAGCAGCCAACCACAGGGATACACTGAAGCTTTCTTT; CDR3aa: CASSQPQGYTEAFF
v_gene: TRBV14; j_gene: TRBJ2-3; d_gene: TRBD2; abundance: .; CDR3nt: TGTGCCAGCAGCCAAGAGGGTTGGCGGGAGGTAACAGATACGCAGTATTTT; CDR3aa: CASSQEGWREVTDTQYF
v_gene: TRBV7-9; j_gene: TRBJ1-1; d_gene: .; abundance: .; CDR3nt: TGTGCCAGCAGCTTATGGAGGGACACTGAAGCTTTCTTT; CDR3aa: CASSLWRDTEAFF
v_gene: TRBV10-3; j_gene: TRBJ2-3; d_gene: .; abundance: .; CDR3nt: TGTGCCATCAGTGAGTTGAGAGATGTTACAGATACGCAGTATTTT; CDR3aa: CAISELRDVTDTQYF
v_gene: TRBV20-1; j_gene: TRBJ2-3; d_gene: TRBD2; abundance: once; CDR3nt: TGCAGTGCTAGTACTAGCGGAAGCACAGATACGCAGTATTTT; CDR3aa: CSASTSGSTDTQYF
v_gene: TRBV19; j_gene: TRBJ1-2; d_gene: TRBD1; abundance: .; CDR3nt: TGTGCCAGTAGTACCTCCGGGACAGTTCGCTATGGCTACACCTTC; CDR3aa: CASSTSGTVRYGYTF
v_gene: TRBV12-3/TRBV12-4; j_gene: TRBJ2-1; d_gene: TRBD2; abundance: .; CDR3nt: TGTGCCAGCAGTTTGCGGGAGGGCAATGAGCAGTTCTTC; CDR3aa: CASSLREGNEQFF
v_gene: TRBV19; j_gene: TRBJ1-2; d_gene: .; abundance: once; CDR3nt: TGTGCCAGTAGGAATACAGATAACTATGGCTACACCTTC; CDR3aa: CASRNTDNYGYTF
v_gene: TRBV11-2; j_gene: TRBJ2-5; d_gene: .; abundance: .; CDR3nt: TGTGCCAGCAGCTTCACTGCGGAGACCCAGTACTTC; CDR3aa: CASSFTAETQYF
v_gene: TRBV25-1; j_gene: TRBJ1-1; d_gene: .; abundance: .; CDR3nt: TGTGCCAGCAGTGAAATTAACAGGGCCGGGGCTTTCTTT; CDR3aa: CASSEINRAGAFF
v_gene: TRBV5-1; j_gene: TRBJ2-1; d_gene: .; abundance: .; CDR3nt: TGCGCCAGCAGCCAACGAGGAGGATACAATGAGCAGTTCTTC; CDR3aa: CASSQRGGYNEQFF
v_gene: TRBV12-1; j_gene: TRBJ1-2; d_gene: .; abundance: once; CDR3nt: TGTGCCAGCAGCCCCCGTCGCAGGGTCGGATTTGTCTATGGCTACACCTTC; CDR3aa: CASSPRRRVGFVYGYTF
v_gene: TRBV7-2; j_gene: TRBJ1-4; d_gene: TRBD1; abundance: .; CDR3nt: TGTGCCAGCAGCTTACCCGGGGACAGTGAAAAACTGTTTTTT; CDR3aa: CASSLPGDSEKLFF
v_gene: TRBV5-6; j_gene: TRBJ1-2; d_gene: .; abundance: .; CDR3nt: TGTGCCAGCGCGATATGGGCGGGCCCCTATGGCTACACCTTC; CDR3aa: CASAIWAGPYGYTF